The present T cell receptor beta chain was sequenced within a study of blood T cell repertoires in COVID-19. Whole-study context: COVID-19 samples collected from the United States, Italy and Spain covered acute and convalescent phases. The cDNA or gDNA used as material had been derived from T cells, B-cell-depleted T cells, or PBMCs.

As handled by the study authors: Reference gene primer amplification in the assay estimated nucleated cell counts. The method was immunoSEQ multiplex PCR; TCRdb's version includes in-frame clones alone and lacks a portion of them. For V, J and clone size, that table is used; D and trimming come from the DNA. The data contain about 140,000 clones, about 82% of them seen just once; the ten biggest clones take up around 2.9%. Input material: peripheral blood. This sequence originates from a man between 45 and 60 years old with acute or convalescent COVID-19.

The CDR3 bases are TGTGCCAGCAGCCCCCGGGACAGGGGGCTTGGGGAGACCCAGTACTTC. It is translated as CASSPRDRGLGETQYF. The V gene is TRBV3-1 (or the pseudogene TRBV3-2), the J gene TRBJ2-5; 12 bases match TRBD1. V was pared by 4 bases and J by 5 bases, with 8 bases of the junction left unmatched. Germline V gene lookup returns CDR1 LGHDT and CDR2 YNNKEL (reference sequence). This CDR3 has 16 residues.